One and the same sample provided the 17 T cell receptor beta chains below, sequenced in a study of shared clonotypes between healthy human individuals. Sequencing was performed with immunoSEQ multiplex PCR; in TCRdb, only in-frame clones are kept and a portion is missing. The sample gives about 490,000 clones, around 79% of which show up once; about an eighth is in the top ten. The material sequenced was PBMCs. These receptors were obtained from a woman between 35 and 50 years old in good health. Some clones in this sample may be carry-over from other donors' samples.

The chain combines TRBV6-5 with TRBJ2-1, with TRBD2 as a possible D gene (5 bases). Germline lookup yields CDR1 MNHEY and CDR2 SVGAGI. Between the trimmed V and J ends, which lost 0 bases and 4 bases, there was a span of 13 bases. This CDR3 has 16 amino acids. DNA of the CDR3: TGTGCCAGCAGTTACTCGTCGAGCGGATGGTACAATGAGCAGTTCTTC. This sequence encodes CASSYSSSGWYNEQFF.

In its sample, this clone was seen once. Other nucleotide sequences in the sample specify the same CDR3. The rearrangement uses TRBV9 and TRBJ2-1; 7 bases map to TRBD2. The ends lost 0 bases at V and 4 bases at J; junction bases unmatched: 4. CDR3 length: 15 amino acids. Germline assignment: CDR1 SGDLS and CDR2 YYNGEE. The CDR3, as DNA: TGTGCCAGCAGCGTAGACGGGAGGAGTTACAATGAGCAGTTCTTC. Residues: CASSVDGRSYNEQFF.

V usage is TRBV6-6 and J usage is TRBJ2-7; D may be TRBD1 (5 bases). The CDR3 is made up of 12 amino acids. Trimming left V 2 bases short and J 9 bases short, with 11 bases between. In germline, CDR1 is MNHNY, CDR2 SVGAGI (reference sequence). In DNA, the CDR3 is TGTGCCAGCAGTTACCCCCAGGGTGTGCAGTACTTC. Protein sequence: CASSYPQGVQYF.

Points on this clone: A much larger clone lies one base from this, so it may be a read error. Other DNA sequences in the same sample also yield this CDR3. The V gene is TRBV5-1, the J gene TRBJ1-1; TRBD1 matches at 10 bases. Germline lookup yields CDR1 SGHRS and CDR2 YFSETQ. V was clipped by 0 bases and J by 4 bases; unmatched bases: 0. The CDR3 is 14 amino acids. CDR3 nucleotide sequence: TGCGCCAGCAGCTTGGGGACAGGGGGCACTGAAGCTTTCTTT. It codes for CASSLGTGGTEAFF.

The chain joins TRBV7-8 to TRBJ2-7, with 13 bases fitting TRBD2. This CDR3 spans 15 amino acids. Germline CDR1 and CDR2: SGHVS and FQNEAQ. The J segment lost 0 bases and the V segment lost 4 bases, leaving 0 bases of the junction unmatched. The CDR3 is CASSWTSGGSYEQYF. Written as DNA, the CDR3 is TGTGCCAGCAGCTGGACTAGCGGGGGCTCCTACGAGCAGTACTTC.

This chain uses TRBV6-6 with TRBJ2-1; the match to TRBD2 covers 7 bases. This CDR3 spans 14 amino acids. CDR1 and CDR2 from the germline V gene are MNHNY and SVGAGI (reference sequence). V gave up 7 bases and J gave up 5 bases; unmatched junction bases: 8. CDR3 in DNA: TGTGCCAGCATAAGCGCGGGAGCCCACAATGAGCAGTTCTTC. This codes for CASISAGAHNEQFF.

This rearrangement joins TRBV7-2 to TRBJ2-6; D not resolved. Germline V gene lookup returns CDR1 SGHTA and CDR2 FQGNSA. Trimming cost V 8 bases and J 0 bases, with 17 bases left between them. The length of the CDR3 is 17 residues. In DNA form, the CDR3 reads TGTGCCAGCGGGCCCCACGGGCCTGGCTCTGGGGCCAACGTCCTGACTTTC. This codes for CASGPHGPGSGANVLTF.

The chain couples TRBV21-1 to TRBJ1-5; the table's D call, TRBD1, was not checked against the DNA. TRBV21-1 is a pseudogene locus. The CDR3 is 21 residues long. CDR3 sequence reads: CASSPPRSQGGLSQYLRPQHF. The CDR3 region has the DNA TGTGCCAGCAGCCCCCCCCGGTCGCAGGGGGGCCTATCCCAATACCTACGGCCCCAGCATTTT.

CDR3 residues: CASSLEAGFEAFF. In DNA form, the CDR3 reads TGTGCCAGCAGCTTAGAGGCAGGGTTTGAAGCTTTCTTT. The rearrangement uses TRBV7-2 and TRBJ1-1, with a tentative D call TRBD1 (5 bases). The ends were cut back, 1 base at V and 7 bases at J, with 10 bases in the middle. The CDR3 is 13 residues long. Germline V gene sequence: CDR1 SGHTA, CDR2 FQGNSA.

The V and J genes are TRBV14 and TRBJ2-1, with 8 positions matching TRBD1. Germline V gives CDR1 SGHDN, CDR2 FVKESK. V trimming: 5 bases; J trimming: 9 bases; junction bases outside the gene matches: 12. The CDR3 is 15 residues long. CDR3 coding DNA: TGTGCCAGCAGCAGGGCAGGGGGCGGATTTACTGAGCAGTTCTTC. Protein sequence: CASSRAGGGFTEQFF.

The chain uses TRBV27 and TRBJ2-5; 12 nucleotides align to TRBD2. From germline, CDR1 is MNHEY and CDR2 SMNVEV (reference sequence). This CDR3 region has 19 residues. With V trimmed by 1 base and J by 5 bases, 14 bases remained unmatched. CDR3 sequence: CASSLFALTSGRVEETQYF. The CDR3 coding sequence is TGTGCCAGCAGTTTATTTGCTCTGACTAGCGGGAGAGTAGAGGAGACCCAGTACTTC.

This clone showed up just a few times. In the same sample, other DNA sequences code for this CDR3. The chain has TRBV5-1 and TRBJ1-1; 7 bases are shared with TRBD1. The CDR3 spans 15 residues. V lost 1 base to trimming and J lost 1 base; unmatched junction nucleotides: 4. The germline V gene encodes CDR1 SGHRS and CDR2 YFSETQ. The CDR3 nucleotides are TGCGCCAGCAGCTTGCGGCAGGGGGGGAACACTGAAGCTTTCTTT. As protein: CASSLRQGGNTEAFF.

The genes are TRBV6-1 and TRBJ2-3; 7 nucleotides line up with TRBD2. The CDR3 is 15 amino acids. The junction had 6 bases not matched to a gene; V was cut back by 4 bases and J by 2 bases. Germline CDR1 reads MNHNS; CDR2 reads SASEGT. The CDR3 region has the DNA TGTGCCAGCAGTGGGCGGGAGCGCCCCACAGATACGCAGTATTTT. Amino acids: CASSGRERPTDTQYF.

The chain couples TRBV4-1 to TRBJ2-5, with a possible D match to TRBD1 (7 bases). The CDR3 consists of 17 residues. Germline assignment: CDR1 MGHRA and CDR2 YSYEKL. Trimming took off 5 bases at V and 1 base at J, with 20 bases between the two ends. Written as DNA, the CDR3 is TGCGCCAGCAGCAAAATCGACAGGGAGGTAGGCCAAGAGACCCAGTACTTC. It specifies CASSKIDREVGQETQYF.

J is TRBJ2-7 and V is TRBV6-8; 7 nucleotides agree with TRBD1. Germline CDR1 reads MNHGY; CDR2 reads SAAAGT. CDR3 length: 14 residues. V shed 2 bases, J shed 2 bases, and the junction held 3 bases outside the gene matches. CDR3 DNA sequence: TGTGCCAGCAGTTACGGACAGGATGCCTACGAGCAGTACTTC. Translating gives CASSYGQDAYEQYF.

The chain links TRBV19 to TRBJ2-7; possible D gene TRBD2, 6 bases. This CDR3 is 14 amino acids long. Germline CDR1 and CDR2: LNHDA and SQIVND (reference sequence). V shed 6 bases and J shed 6 bases, with 18 bases lying between them. CDR3 sequence (DNA): TGTGCCAGTAGGTTGTCTAGCGCCGGCCGCGAGCAGTACTTC. This encodes CASRLSSAGREQYF.

Ten or more counts support this clone. The V and J genes are TRBV7-9 and TRBJ1-3; D is unresolved. Trimming left V 1 base short and J 4 bases short, with 2 bases between. The CDR3 totals 12 residues. Germline lookup yields CDR1 SEHNR and CDR2 FQNEAQ (reference sequence). CDR3 sequence (DNA): TGTGCCAGCAGCTTAGAGGGAAACACCATATATTTT. It encodes CASSLEGNTIYF.